The entry that follows covers one T cell receptor beta chain sequence. Sequencing used immunoSEQ multiplex PCR; TCRdb keeps in-frame clones, though not all of them. The data hold fewer than 25,000 clones, with around nine tenths observed a single time. The data were obtained in a study of T cell changes during pregnancy in multiple sclerosis. CDR1 and CDR2 from the germline V gene are MDHEN and SYDVKM. After removal of 7 bases from V and 6 bases from J, the junction contained 15 bases not matched to a gene. CDR3 size: 17 residues. This receptor was taken from a female donor in good health, enrolled as a control in a pregnancy study. The sample was CD4+ T cells from peripheral blood mononuclear cells, taken in the second trimester of pregnancy. The rearrangement joins TRBV28 to TRBJ2-7; 13 bases match TRBD2. The DNA for the CDR3 is TGTGCCAGCATCAAACTTCGACTAGCGGGAGGTCTGATCGAGCAGTACTTC. Its translation: CASIKLRLAGGLIEQYF.